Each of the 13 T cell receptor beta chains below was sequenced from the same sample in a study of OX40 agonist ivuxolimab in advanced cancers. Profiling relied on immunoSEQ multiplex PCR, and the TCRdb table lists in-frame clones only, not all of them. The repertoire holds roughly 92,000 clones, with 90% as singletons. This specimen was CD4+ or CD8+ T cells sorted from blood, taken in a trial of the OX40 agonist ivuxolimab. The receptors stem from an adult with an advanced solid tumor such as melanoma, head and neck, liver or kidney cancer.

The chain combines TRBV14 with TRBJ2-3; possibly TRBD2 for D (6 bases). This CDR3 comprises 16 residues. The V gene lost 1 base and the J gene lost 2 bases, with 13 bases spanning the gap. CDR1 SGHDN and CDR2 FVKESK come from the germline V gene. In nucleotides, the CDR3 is TGTGCCAGCAGCCAAGGGCTAGCGACCTACACAGATACGCAGTATTTT. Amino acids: CASSQGLATYTDTQYF.

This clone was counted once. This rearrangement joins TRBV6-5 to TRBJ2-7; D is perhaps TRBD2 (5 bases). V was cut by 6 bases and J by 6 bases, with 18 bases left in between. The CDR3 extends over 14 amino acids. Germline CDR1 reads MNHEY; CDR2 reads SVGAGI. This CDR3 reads CASRAGVAGGEQYF. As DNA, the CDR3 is TGTGCCAGCAGGGCAGGTGTTGCAGGAGGCGAGCAGTACTTC.

CDR3 sequence: CASSYSEGDTEAFF. The CDR3 DNA is TGTGCCAGCAGTTACTCGGAGGGGGACACTGAAGCTTTCTTT. The chain combines TRBV6-6 with TRBJ1-1, with D perhaps matching TRBD1 (6 bases). This CDR3 has 14 amino acids. V was cut by 0 bases and J by 3 bases, with 8 bases left in between. The V gene's germline CDR1 is MNHNY and CDR2 SVGAGI (reference sequence).

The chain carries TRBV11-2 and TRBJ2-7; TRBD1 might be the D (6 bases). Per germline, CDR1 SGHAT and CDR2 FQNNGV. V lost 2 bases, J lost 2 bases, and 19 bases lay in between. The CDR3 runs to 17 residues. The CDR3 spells CASSLTGTPSSPYEQYF. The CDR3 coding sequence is TGTGCCAGCAGCTTAACCGGGACACCATCCTCTCCCTACGAGCAGTACTTC.

The CDR3 nucleotides read TGTGCCAGCAGCGTAGGACGCCCGCGGGATGAGCAGTTCTTC. It codes for CASSVGRPRDEQFF. V is TRBV9 and J is TRBJ2-1; weak D call: TRBD2 (5 bases). The V end lost 0 bases, the J end lost 8 bases, and 12 bases lay between the germline ends. CDR3 length: 14 residues. The germline CDR1 and CDR2 sequences are SGDLS and YYNGEE.

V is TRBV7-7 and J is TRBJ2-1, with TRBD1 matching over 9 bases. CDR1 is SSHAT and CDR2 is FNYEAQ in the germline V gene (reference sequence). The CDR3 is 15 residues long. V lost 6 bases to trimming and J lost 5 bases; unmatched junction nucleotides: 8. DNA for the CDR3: TGTGCCAGCAGTCAAGGGACAGGGCTTCACAATGAGCAGTTCTTC. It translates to CASSQGTGLHNEQFF.

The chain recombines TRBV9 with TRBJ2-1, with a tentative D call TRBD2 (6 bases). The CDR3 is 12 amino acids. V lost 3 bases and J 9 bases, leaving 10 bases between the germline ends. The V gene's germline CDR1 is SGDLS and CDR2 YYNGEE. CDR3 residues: CASSGRAFEQFF. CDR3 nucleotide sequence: TGTGCCAGCAGCGGGAGGGCCTTTGAGCAGTTCTTC. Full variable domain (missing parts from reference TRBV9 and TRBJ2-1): DSGVTQTPKHLITATGQRVTLRCSPRSGDLSVYWYQQSLDQGLQFLIQYYNGEERAKGNILERFSAQQFPDLHSELNLSSLELGDSALYFCASSGRAFEQFFGPGTRLTVL.

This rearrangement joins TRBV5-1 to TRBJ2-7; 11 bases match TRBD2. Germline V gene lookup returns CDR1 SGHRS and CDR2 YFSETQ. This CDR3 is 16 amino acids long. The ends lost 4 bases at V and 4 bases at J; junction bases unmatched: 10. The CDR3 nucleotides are TGCGCCAGCAGCCTAGGGACTAGCGGTAGGGTTTACGAGCAGTACTTC. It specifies CASSLGTSGRVYEQYF.

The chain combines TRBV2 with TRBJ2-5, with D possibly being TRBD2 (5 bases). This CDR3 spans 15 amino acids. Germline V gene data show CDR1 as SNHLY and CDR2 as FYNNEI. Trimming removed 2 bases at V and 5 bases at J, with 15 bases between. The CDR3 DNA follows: TGTGCCAGCAGTGAAAGTCGTCTAGCCCAGGAGACCCAGTACTTC. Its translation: CASSESRLAQETQYF.

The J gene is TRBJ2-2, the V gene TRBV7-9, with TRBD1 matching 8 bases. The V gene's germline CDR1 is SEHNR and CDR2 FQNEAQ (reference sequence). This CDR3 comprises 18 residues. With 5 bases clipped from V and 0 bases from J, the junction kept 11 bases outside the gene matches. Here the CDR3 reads CASSPPPRTGSNTGELFF. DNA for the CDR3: TGTGCCAGCAGCCCCCCGCCCCGGACAGGGTCGAACACCGGGGAGCTGTTTTTT.

CDR3 protein: CASASLAGGYNEQFF. CDR3 nucleotides: TGTGCCAGCGCCTCACTAGCGGGAGGGTACAATGAGCAGTTCTTC. This chain connects TRBV2 to TRBJ2-1; 13 bases line up with TRBD2. CDR3 length equals 15 residues. V was clipped by 8 bases and J by 4 bases; unmatched bases: 5. Germline V lookup: CDR1 SNHLY, CDR2 FYNNEI.

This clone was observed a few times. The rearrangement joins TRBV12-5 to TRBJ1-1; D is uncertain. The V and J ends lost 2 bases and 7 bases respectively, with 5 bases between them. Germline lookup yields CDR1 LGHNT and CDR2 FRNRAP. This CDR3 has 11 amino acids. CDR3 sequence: CASGLIGEAFF. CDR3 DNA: TGTGCTAGTGGTTTGATAGGTGAAGCTTTCTTT.

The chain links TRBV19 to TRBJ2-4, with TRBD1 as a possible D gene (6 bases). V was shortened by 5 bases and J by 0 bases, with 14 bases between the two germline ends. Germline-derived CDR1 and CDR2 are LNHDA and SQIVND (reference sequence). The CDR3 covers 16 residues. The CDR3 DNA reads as TGTGCCAGTAGTCCGAGGACAGCCATAGCCAAAAACATTCAGTACTTC. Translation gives CASSPRTAIAKNIQYF.